The source of this T cell receptor (beta chain) is a study of neurological immune-mediated disorders. General study findings and limits: The repertoires of 18 of 34 multiple sclerosis patients were placed by phylogenetic grouping in a single related-CDR3 cluster, which may be a signature.

This clonotype was counted at least ten times. Its antigen is currently unknown. The V end was cut by 0 bases, the J end by 1 base, with 12 bases between. This CDR3 spans 15 amino acids. Per germline, CDR1 DFQATT and CDR2 SNEGSKA (reference sequence). Every sequencing run generated in excess of 160 million TCR-beta sequences. These sequences covered 15-18 subjects. TCRdb passed the 5' RACE reads through MiXCR, listing each CDR3 protein once. The sample includes 49,000 or so distinct CDR3 sequences, around 4.5% of them seen just once. This sequence originates from a woman in her fifties or sixties with multiple sclerosis. The chain is built from TRBV20-1 and TRBJ2-5; D remains unclear. The specimen sequenced was PBMCs. DNA of the CDR3: TGCAGTGCTAGAGATCCCAGCCCTCTCCAAGAGACCCAGTACTTC. This gives the protein CSARDPSPLQETQYF.